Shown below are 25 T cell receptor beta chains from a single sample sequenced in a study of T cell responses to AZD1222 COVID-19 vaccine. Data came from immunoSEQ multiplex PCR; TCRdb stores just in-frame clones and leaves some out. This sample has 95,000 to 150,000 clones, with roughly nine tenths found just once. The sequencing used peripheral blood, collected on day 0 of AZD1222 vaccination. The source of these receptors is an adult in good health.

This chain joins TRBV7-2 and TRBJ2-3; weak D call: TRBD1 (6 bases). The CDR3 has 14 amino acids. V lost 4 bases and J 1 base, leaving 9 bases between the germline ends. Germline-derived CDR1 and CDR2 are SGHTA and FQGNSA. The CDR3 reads CASSWDKGTDTQYF. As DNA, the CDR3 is TGTGCCAGCAGCTGGGACAAGGGCACAGATACGCAGTATTTT.

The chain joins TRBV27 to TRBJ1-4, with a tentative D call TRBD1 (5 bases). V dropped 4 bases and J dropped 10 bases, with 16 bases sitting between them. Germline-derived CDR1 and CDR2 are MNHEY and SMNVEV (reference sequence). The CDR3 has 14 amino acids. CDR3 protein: CASSYFRGVGKLFF. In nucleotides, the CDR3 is TGTGCCAGCAGTTATTTTAGGGGCGTAGGAAAACTGTTTTTT.

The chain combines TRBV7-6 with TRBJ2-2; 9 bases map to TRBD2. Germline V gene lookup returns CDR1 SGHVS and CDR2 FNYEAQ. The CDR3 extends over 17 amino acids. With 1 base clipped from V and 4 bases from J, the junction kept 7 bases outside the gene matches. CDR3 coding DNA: TGTGCCAGCAGCTTAGGGGGACTAGCTCTGGCCACCGGGGAGCTGTTTTTT. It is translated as CASSLGGLALATGELFF.

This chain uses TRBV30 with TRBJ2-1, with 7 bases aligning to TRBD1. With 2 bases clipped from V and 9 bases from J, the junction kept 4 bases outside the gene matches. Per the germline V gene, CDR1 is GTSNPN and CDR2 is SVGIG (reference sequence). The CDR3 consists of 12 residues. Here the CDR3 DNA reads TGTGCCTGGAGTCATACAGGGGCTGAGCAGTTCTTC. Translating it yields CAWSHTGAEQFF.

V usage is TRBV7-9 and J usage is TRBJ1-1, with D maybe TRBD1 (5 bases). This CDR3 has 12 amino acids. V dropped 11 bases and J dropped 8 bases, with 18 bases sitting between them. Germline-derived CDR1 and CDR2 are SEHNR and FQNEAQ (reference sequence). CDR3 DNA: TGTGCCGAGGGGCAGGAAACACTAGAAGCTTTCTTT. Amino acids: CAEGQETLEAFF.

CDR3 protein: CASSSKQGPSPTQYF. In nucleotides, the CDR3 is TGTGCCAGCAGCTCGAAACAGGGACCCTCGCCAACCCAGTACTTC. The chain joins TRBV7-6 to TRBJ2-5; TRBD1 is a possible D gene (6 bases). The CDR3 runs to 15 residues. CDR1 and CDR2 (germline): SGHVS, FNYEAQ. Between the trimmed V and J ends, which lost 4 bases and 8 bases, there was a span of 20 bases.

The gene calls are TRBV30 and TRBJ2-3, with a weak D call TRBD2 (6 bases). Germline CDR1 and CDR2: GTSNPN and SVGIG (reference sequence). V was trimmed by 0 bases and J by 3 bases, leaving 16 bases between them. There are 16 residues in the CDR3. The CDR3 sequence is CAWSVTMGLGTDTQYF. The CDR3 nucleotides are TGTGCCTGGAGTGTAACCATGGGACTCGGTACAGATACGCAGTATTTT.

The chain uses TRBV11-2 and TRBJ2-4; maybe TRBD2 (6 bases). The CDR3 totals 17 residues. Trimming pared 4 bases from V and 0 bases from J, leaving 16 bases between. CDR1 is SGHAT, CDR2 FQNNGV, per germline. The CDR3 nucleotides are TGTGCCAGCAGCTATCGCGGGGCCAGTCTAGCCAAAAACATTCAGTACTTC. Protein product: CASSYRGASLAKNIQYF.

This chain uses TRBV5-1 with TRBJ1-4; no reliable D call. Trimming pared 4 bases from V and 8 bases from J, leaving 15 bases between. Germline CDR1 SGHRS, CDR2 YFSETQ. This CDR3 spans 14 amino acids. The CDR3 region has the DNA TGCGCCAGCAGCCACGGTAGCTTCGGGGAAAAACTGTTTTTT. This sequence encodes CASSHGSFGEKLFF. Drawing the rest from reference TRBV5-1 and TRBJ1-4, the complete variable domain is KAGVTQTPRYLIKTRGQQVTLSCSPISGHRSVSWYQQTPGQGLQFLFEYFSETQRNKGNFPGRFSGRQFSNSRSEMNVSTLELGDSALYLCASSHGSFGEKLFFGSGTQLSVL.

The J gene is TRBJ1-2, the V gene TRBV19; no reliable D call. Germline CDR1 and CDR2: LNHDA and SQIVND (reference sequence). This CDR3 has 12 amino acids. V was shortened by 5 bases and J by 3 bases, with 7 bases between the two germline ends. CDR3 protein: CASSVEYYGYTF. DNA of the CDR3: TGTGCCAGTAGTGTGGAGTACTATGGCTACACCTTC.

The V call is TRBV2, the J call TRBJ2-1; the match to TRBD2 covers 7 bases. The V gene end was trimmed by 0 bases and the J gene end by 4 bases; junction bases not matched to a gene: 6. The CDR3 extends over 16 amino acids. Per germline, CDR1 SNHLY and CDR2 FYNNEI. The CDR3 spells CASSEASSGPYNEQFF. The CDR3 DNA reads TGTGCCAGCAGTGAAGCTTCTAGCGGCCCTTACAATGAGCAGTTCTTC.

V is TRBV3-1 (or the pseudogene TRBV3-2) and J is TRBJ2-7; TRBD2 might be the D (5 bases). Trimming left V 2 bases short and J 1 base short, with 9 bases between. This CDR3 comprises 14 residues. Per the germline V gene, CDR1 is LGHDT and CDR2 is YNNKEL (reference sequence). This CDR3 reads CASSQLRASYEQYF. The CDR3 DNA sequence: TGTGCCAGCAGCCAACTGAGGGCGTCCTACGAGCAGTACTTC.

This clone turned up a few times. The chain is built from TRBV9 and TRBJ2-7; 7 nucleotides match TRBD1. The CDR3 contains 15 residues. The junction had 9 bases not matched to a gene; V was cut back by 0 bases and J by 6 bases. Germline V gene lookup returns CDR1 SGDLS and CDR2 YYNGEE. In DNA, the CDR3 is TGTGCCAGCAGCGTAGTAGGGCAGGGGGAAGGCGAGCAGTACTTC. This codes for CASSVVGQGEGEQYF. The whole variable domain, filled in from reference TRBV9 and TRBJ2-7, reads DSGVTQTPKHLITATGQRVTLRCSPRSGDLSVYWYQQSLDQGLQFLIQYYNGEERAKGNILERFSAQQFPDLHSELNLSSLELGDSALYFCASSVVGQGEGEQYFGPGTRLTVT.

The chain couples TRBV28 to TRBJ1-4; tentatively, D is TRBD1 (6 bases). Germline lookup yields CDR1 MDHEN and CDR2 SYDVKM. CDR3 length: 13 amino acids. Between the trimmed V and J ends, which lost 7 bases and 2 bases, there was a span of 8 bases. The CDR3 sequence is CASKGGTNEKLFF. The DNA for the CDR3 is TGTGCCAGCAAGGGGGGCACTAATGAAAAACTGTTTTTT.

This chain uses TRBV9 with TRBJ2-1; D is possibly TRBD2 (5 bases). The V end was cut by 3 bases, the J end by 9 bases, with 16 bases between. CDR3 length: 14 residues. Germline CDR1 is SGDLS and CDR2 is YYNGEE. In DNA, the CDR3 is TGTGCCAGCAGCGAGACCGTAGCGCAAAGTGAGCAGTTCTTC. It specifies CASSETVAQSEQFF.

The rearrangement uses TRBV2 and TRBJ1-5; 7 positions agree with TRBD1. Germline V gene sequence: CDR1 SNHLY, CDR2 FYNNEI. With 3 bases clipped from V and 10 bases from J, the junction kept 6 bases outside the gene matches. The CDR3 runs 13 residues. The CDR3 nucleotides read TGTGCCAGCAGTGAGGCAGGGGGTTATCCCCAGCATTTT. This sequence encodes CASSEAGGYPQHF. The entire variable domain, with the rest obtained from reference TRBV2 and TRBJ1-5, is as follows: EPEVTQTPSHQVTQMGQEVILRCVPISNHLYFYWYRQILGQKVEFLVSFYNNEISEKSEIFDDQFSVERPDGSNFTLKIRSTKLEDSAMYFCASSEAGGYPQHFGDGTRLSIL.

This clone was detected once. CDR3: CASSRDRTKPGYTF. The CDR3 DNA reads TGTGCCAGCAGCCGGGACAGGACTAAACCTGGCTACACCTTC. The rearrangement links TRBV7-8 to TRBJ1-2; 8 bases align to TRBD1. The V and J ends lost 5 bases and 7 bases, in that order; junction bases with no gene match: 9. This CDR3 region has 14 residues. The germline V gene encodes CDR1 SGHVS and CDR2 FQNEAQ.

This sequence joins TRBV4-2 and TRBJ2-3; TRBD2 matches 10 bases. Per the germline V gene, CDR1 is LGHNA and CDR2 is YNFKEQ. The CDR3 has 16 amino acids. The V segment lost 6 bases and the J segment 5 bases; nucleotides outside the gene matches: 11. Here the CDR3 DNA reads TGTGCCAGCAGTCTGCGAGCGGGAGGGCCTGGAGATACGCAGTATTTT. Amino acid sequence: CASSLRAGGPGDTQYF.

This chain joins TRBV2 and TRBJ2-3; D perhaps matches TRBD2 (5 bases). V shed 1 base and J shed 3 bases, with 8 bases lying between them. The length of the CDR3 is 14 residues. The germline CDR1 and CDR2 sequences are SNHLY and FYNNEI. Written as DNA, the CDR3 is TGTGCCAGCAGTGAAGGGACTTGGACAGATACGCAGTATTTT. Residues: CASSEGTWTDTQYF.

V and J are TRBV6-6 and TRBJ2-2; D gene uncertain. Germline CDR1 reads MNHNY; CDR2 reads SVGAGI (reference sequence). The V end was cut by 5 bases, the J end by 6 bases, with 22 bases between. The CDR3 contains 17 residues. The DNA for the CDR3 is TGTGCCAGCAGTCCCCCACCGGGCAAAACGATGGCCGGGGAGCTGTTTTTT. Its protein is CASSPPPGKTMAGELFF.

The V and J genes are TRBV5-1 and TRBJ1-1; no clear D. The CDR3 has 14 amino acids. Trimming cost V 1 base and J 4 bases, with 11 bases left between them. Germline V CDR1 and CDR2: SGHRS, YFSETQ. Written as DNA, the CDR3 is TGCGCCAGCAGCTTGTCAGAGGGTTTCACTGAAGCTTTCTTT. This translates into CASSLSEGFTEAFF.

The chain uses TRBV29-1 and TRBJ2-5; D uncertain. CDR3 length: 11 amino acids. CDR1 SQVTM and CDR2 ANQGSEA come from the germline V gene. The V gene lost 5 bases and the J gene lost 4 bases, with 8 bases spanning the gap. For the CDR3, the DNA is TGCAGCGTTCGGGTGTCAGAGACCCAGTACTTC. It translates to CSVRVSETQYF.

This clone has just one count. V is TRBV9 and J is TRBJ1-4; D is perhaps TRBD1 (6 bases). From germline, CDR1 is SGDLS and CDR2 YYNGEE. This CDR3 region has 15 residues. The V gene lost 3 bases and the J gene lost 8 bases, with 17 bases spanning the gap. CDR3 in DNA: TGTGCCAGCAGCGAACAAACAGGGATGGGGGAAAAACTGTTTTTT. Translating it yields CASSEQTGMGEKLFF.

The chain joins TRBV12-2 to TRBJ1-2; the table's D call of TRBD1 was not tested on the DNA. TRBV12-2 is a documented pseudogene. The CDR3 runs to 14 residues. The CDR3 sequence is CASRFHQGNYGYTF. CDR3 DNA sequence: TGTGCAAGTCGCTTTCATCAGGGAAACTATGGCTACACCTTC.

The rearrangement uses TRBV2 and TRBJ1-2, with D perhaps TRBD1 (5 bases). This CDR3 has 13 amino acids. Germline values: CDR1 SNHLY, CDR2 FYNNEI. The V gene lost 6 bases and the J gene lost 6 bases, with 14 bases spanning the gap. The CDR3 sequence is CASRVGDWHGYTF. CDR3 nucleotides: TGTGCCAGCAGGGTAGGGGATTGGCATGGCTACACCTTC.